One and the same sample provided the 10 T cell receptor beta chains below, sequenced in a study of cytomegalovirus exposure and HLA in healthy donors. Researchers ran the PCR with 60 Vbeta and 13 Jbeta primers. Sequencing was performed with immunoSEQ multiplex PCR; in TCRdb, only in-frame clones are kept and a portion is missing. The sample lists 95,000 to 100,000 clones; 65% to 80% were seen once. Sequencing was done on a sample of PBMCs. These receptors were collected from a woman in her thirties or forties in good health and CMV-seronegative.

This chain links TRBV4-2 with TRBJ2-6, with D possibly being TRBD2 (6 bases). Germline CDR1 reads LGHNA; CDR2 reads YNFKEQ. The CDR3 covers 16 residues. The V and J ends lost 0 bases and 4 bases respectively, with 10 bases between them. The CDR3 sequence: CASSQELAPGANVLTF. CDR3 DNA: TGTGCCAGCAGCCAAGAACTAGCTCCAGGGGCCAACGTCCTGACTTTC.

CDR3 region: CASWEDRGNEKLFF. Here the CDR3 DNA reads TGTGCCAGCTGGGAGGACAGGGGCAATGAAAAACTGTTTTTT. The chain employs TRBV5-6 and TRBJ1-4, with TRBD1 identical over 9 bases. Germline values: CDR1 SGHDT, CDR2 YYEEEE. The CDR3 runs 14 residues. Trimming removed 7 bases from V and 5 bases from J; junction bases left unmatched: 6.

J is TRBJ2-6 and V is TRBV25-1, with 7 positions matching TRBD1. Germline V gives CDR1 MGHDK, CDR2 SYGVNS. The CDR3 is 18 residues long. With V trimmed by 2 bases and J by 0 bases, 7 bases remained unmatched. The CDR3 DNA is TGTGCCAGCAGTGAACGAGGGACAGAGAGCTCTGGGGCCAACGTCCTGACTTTC. Translation: CASSERGTESSGANVLTF.

The chain uses TRBV7-9 and TRBJ2-5, with 9 bases aligning to TRBD1. The CDR3 is 16 amino acids. The germline V gene encodes CDR1 SEHNR and CDR2 FQNEAQ (reference sequence). V was clipped by 4 bases and J by 0 bases; unmatched bases: 6. CDR3 nucleotides: TGTGCCAGCAGCTGGGACAGGGAGGGGTACCAAGAGACCCAGTACTTC. It encodes CASSWDREGYQETQYF.

The chain recombines TRBV7-6 with TRBJ2-3; a possible D gene is TRBD2 (6 bases). Between the trimmed V and J ends, which lost 1 base and 4 bases, there was a span of 9 bases. Germline lookup yields CDR1 SGHVS and CDR2 FNYEAQ. CDR3 length equals 14 residues. CDR3 DNA sequence: TGTGCCAGCAGCTTAGGTCCGGGGGCAGATACGCAGTATTTT. It specifies CASSLGPGADTQYF.

The chain combines TRBV9 with TRBJ2-3; D call uncertain. CDR1 and CDR2 from the germline V gene are SGDLS and YYNGEE. The CDR3 has 14 amino acids. Trimming took off 1 base at V and 2 bases at J, with 8 bases between the two ends. This CDR3 is CASSVIGITDTQYF. CDR3 nucleotides: TGTGCCAGCAGCGTAATCGGTATCACAGATACGCAGTATTTT.

This clone was picked up one time. A junction boundary mismatches the germline segment, possibly from a read error. The CDR3 protein is CSSSPRDTEAFF. The CDR3 DNA reads TGTTCCAGCAGCCCGCGGGACACTGAAGCTTTCTTT. This chain uses TRBV7-9 with TRBJ1-1; D is unclear. The CDR3 is 12 residues long. Germline V CDR1 and CDR2: SEHNR, FQNEAQ (reference sequence).

The genes are TRBV6-5 and TRBJ2-2; a possible D gene is TRBD1 (5 bases). The CDR3 covers 15 residues. V gave up 7 bases and J gave up 5 bases, with 17 bases separating them. The germline gives CDR1 MNHEY, CDR2 SVGAGI. The CDR3 bases are TGTGCCAGCACCTTAGACAGTCTCGGGACCGGGGAGCTGTTTTTT. This translates into CASTLDSLGTGELFF.

This clone was seen once. V gene TRBV10-2 combines with J gene TRBJ2-3; weak D call: TRBD2 (6 bases). The CDR3 extends over 16 amino acids. Germline V gene lookup returns CDR1 WSHSY and CDR2 SAAADI. Trimming removed 9 bases from V and 6 bases from J, with 25 bases in between. CDR3 protein: CASSLLSGSRGDTQYF. CDR3 sequence (DNA): TGCGCCAGTTCCCTTCTTTCGGGGTCGCGGGGCGATACGCAGTATTTT.

V usage is TRBV11-2 and J usage is TRBJ1-1, with 8 bases identical to TRBD1. Trimming took 4 bases from V and 5 from J; bases not matched to a gene: 6. The germline CDR1 and CDR2 sequences are SGHAT and FQNNGV. This CDR3 is 14 amino acids long. The DNA of the CDR3 is TGTGCCAGCAGCTCGCAGGGGGCCGGAACTGAAGCTTTCTTT. It yields the protein CASSSQGAGTEAFF.